Each of the 31 T cell receptor beta chains below was sequenced from the same sample in a study of CD8+ T cells in alopecia areata. Described treatment: oral pan-JAK inhibitor, 5-10 mg twice daily. The sequencing template was cDNA reverse transcribed from extracted RNA. Method: immunoSEQ multiplex PCR; TCRdb's copy keeps in-frame clones and lacks some. The top ten clones hold roughly 15% of a sample with about 130,000 clones, about 56% of them seen once. The sample here was CD8+ T cells sorted from blood, taken at week 4, from a patient treated with tofacitinib. The receptors derive from a human donor with alopecia areata.

This chain connects TRBV13 to TRBJ2-3, with a tentative D call TRBD2 (5 bases). Germline CDR1 PRHDT, CDR2 FYEKMQ (reference sequence). Trimming left V 5 bases short and J 1 base short, with 13 bases between. CDR3 length equals 15 residues. This CDR3 is CASSPRGERTDTQYF. DNA of the CDR3: TGTGCCAGCAGCCCCCGGGGAGAACGCACAGATACGCAGTATTTT.

This chain connects TRBV29-1 to TRBJ2-7; the match to TRBD1 covers 9 bases. Germline values: CDR1 SQVTM, CDR2 ANQGSEA. The trim removed 6 bases at V and 3 bases at J, leaving 9 bases unmatched. The CDR3 extends over 14 amino acids. CDR3: CSVGTGNNLYEQYF. DNA of the CDR3: TGCAGCGTGGGGACAGGGAATAACCTCTACGAGCAGTACTTC.

This clone was observed a few times. A junction boundary mismatches the germline segment, possibly from a read error. V gene TRBV7-3 combines with J gene TRBJ2-3; possible D gene TRBD1, 5 bases. CDR3 size: 14 residues. The germline gives CDR1 SGHTA, CDR2 FQGTGA. The CDR3 coding sequence is TGTGCTAGCAGCTTATTGCAGGGCTCAGATACGCAGTATTTT. Its translation: CASSLLQGSDTQYF.

The rearrangement links TRBV5-6 to TRBJ1-2; TRBD1 matches at 7 bases. The germline V gene encodes CDR1 SGHDT and CDR2 YYEEEE. The CDR3 has 13 residues. Germline trimming cut 6 bases from V and 4 bases from J; bases unmatched to any gene: 6. CDR3 protein: CASTSGGPYGYTF. CDR3 sequence (DNA): TGTGCCAGCACCTCAGGGGGTCCCTATGGCTACACCTTC.

V is TRBV30 and J is TRBJ1-1, with 7 bases aligning to TRBD1. With V trimmed by 4 bases and J by 9 bases, 5 bases remained unmatched. The CDR3 runs to 11 residues. Germline V gene lookup returns CDR1 GTSNPN and CDR2 SVGIG (reference sequence). CDR3 protein: CAWTGGRQAFF. Written as DNA, the CDR3 is TGTGCCTGGACAGGGGGACGGCAAGCTTTCTTT.

The chain combines TRBV29-1 with TRBJ2-2, with D possibly matching TRBD1 (6 bases). CDR3 size: 13 residues. Trimming stripped 6 bases from V and 1 base from J, with 9 bases between. Germline CDR1 is SQVTM and CDR2 is ANQGSEA. For the CDR3, the DNA is TGCAGCGTCCAACAGGGGAACACCGGGGAGCTGTTTTTT. It encodes CSVQQGNTGELFF.

The J gene is TRBJ1-1, the V gene TRBV27; no definite D call. V lost 3 bases to trimming and J lost 4 bases, with 9 bases between them. The CDR3 covers 13 residues. Germline V gene sequence: CDR1 MNHEY, CDR2 SMNVEV (reference sequence). CDR3 region: CASSLWGSTEAFF. The CDR3 region has the DNA TGTGCCAGCAGTTTGTGGGGTTCCACTGAAGCTTTCTTT.

This clone was seen only a few times. J is TRBJ2-7 and V is TRBV4-1; D unresolved. This CDR3 region has 15 residues. V gave up 1 base and J gave up 7 bases, with 17 bases separating them. Germline V gives CDR1 MGHRA, CDR2 YSYEKL. The DNA for the CDR3 is TGCGCCAGCAGCCAAGCTGAGGAGACCGGCTGGGAGCAGTACTTC. It encodes CASSQAEETGWEQYF.

This clone was observed a single time. V and J are TRBV30 and TRBJ2-6, with D maybe TRBD1 (5 bases). The CDR3 totals 14 residues. Looked up from germline, CDR1 is GTSNPN and CDR2 is SVGIG (reference sequence). V was shortened by 5 bases and J by 2 bases, with 10 bases between the two germline ends. The CDR3 region has the DNA TGTGCCTGGGGGCAGGGTGCTGGGGCCAACGTCCTGACTTTC. Translating gives CAWGQGAGANVLTF.

The rearrangement links TRBV5-6 to TRBJ2-7; TRBD1 might be the D (5 bases). The germline V gene encodes CDR1 SGHDT and CDR2 YYEEEE. The CDR3 covers 13 residues. The V gene lost 2 bases and the J gene lost 2 bases, with 8 bases spanning the gap. In nucleotides, the CDR3 is TGTGCCAGCAGCTTACAGGAGACCTACGAGCAGTACTTC. Its protein product is CASSLQETYEQYF.

This sequence joins TRBV30 and TRBJ2-5, with TRBD1 identical over 7 bases. The trim removed 1 base at V and 5 bases at J, leaving 22 bases unmatched. The germline V gene has CDR1 GTSNPN and CDR2 SVGIG (reference sequence). The CDR3 has 19 amino acids. The CDR3 region has the DNA TGTGCCTGGAGTGGGGGGAGAGACAGGGAAGAATTCGGGTGGGAGACCCAGTACTTC. Translating gives CAWSGGRDREEFGWETQYF.

The rearrangement links TRBV5-1 to TRBJ2-3; D is perhaps TRBD1 (6 bases). Germline V gene lookup returns CDR1 SGHRS and CDR2 YFSETQ. V was pared by 3 bases and J by 0 bases, with 11 bases between. The CDR3 consists of 15 residues. The CDR3: CASSWTVQSTDTQYF. The DNA for the CDR3 is TGCGCCAGCAGCTGGACAGTACAAAGCACAGATACGCAGTATTTT.

The chain has TRBV19 and TRBJ1-1; D perhaps matches TRBD1 (5 bases). The germline V gene has CDR1 LNHDA and CDR2 SQIVND (reference sequence). CDR3 length: 12 residues. Trimming took 6 bases from V and 4 from J, leaving 9 bases between them. In DNA, the CDR3 is TGTGCCAGTAGCGTGCAGGGCACTGAAGCTTTCTTT. Protein product: CASSVQGTEAFF.

The chain couples TRBV5-1 to TRBJ2-3; D possibly corresponds to TRBD2 (6 bases). The germline V gene has CDR1 SGHRS and CDR2 YFSETQ. Trimming took off 4 bases at V and 2 bases at J, with 14 bases between the two ends. The CDR3 covers 15 residues. The CDR3 DNA is TGCGCCAGCAGCCAACCGGGGGACCCCACAGATACGCAGTATTTT. This translates into CASSQPGDPTDTQYF.

The chain joins TRBV5-1 to TRBJ2-7, with D maybe TRBD1 (5 bases). Trimming pared 4 bases from V and 2 bases from J, leaving 10 bases between. Germline V gene lookup returns CDR1 SGHRS and CDR2 YFSETQ. The CDR3 has 13 residues. The CDR3: CASSNDSPYEQYF. CDR3 coding DNA: TGCGCCAGCAGCAACGACAGTCCCTACGAGCAGTACTTC. Full variable domain (remainder filled in from reference TRBV5-1 and TRBJ2-7): KAGVTQTPRYLIKTRGQQVTLSCSPISGHRSVSWYQQTPGQGLQFLFEYFSETQRNKGNFPGRFSGRQFSNSRSEMNVSTLELGDSALYLCASSNDSPYEQYFGPGTRLTVT.

This clone has just one count. The chain uses TRBV5-1 and TRBJ2-7, with 15 bases aligning to TRBD2. The germline gives CDR1 SGHRS, CDR2 YFSETQ. CDR3 size: 17 residues. The J segment lost 1 base and the V segment lost 0 bases, leaving 2 bases of the junction unmatched. Written as DNA, the CDR3 is TGCGCCAGCAGCTTGGACGGGACTAGCGGGGGGTCCTACGAGCAGTACTTC. It codes for CASSLDGTSGGSYEQYF.

This sequence joins TRBV9 and TRBJ2-1; the D is unclear. Germline V gene sequence: CDR1 SGDLS, CDR2 YYNGEE. Trimming left V 4 bases short and J 0 bases short, with 8 bases between. The CDR3 totals 14 residues. For the CDR3, the DNA is TGTGCCAGCAGCACCCCGGGCTCCTACAATGAGCAGTTCTTC. This translates into CASSTPGSYNEQFF.

This rearrangement joins TRBV5-1 to TRBJ2-7; TRBD1 or TRBD2 may be the D gene (5 bases each). The CDR3 is 14 residues long. Trimming took off 5 bases at V and 3 bases at J, with 15 bases between the two ends. The germline CDR1 and CDR2 sequences are SGHRS and YFSETQ. DNA of the CDR3: TGCGCCAGCAGAGGGACCGGCATTATCTACGAGCAGTACTTC. Translated, it gives CASRGTGIIYEQYF. The full variable domain, with the rest looked up from reference TRBV5-1 and TRBJ2-7, is KAGVTQTPRYLIKTRGQQVTLSCSPISGHRSVSWYQQTPGQGLQFLFEYFSETQRNKGNFPGRFSGRQFSNSRSEMNVSTLELGDSALYLCASRGTGIIYEQYFGPGTRLTVT.

This clone was recorded a few times. J is TRBJ2-6 and V is TRBV7-6; D possibly uses TRBD1 or TRBD2 (5 bases each). This CDR3 comprises 17 residues. Germline lookup yields CDR1 SGHVS and CDR2 FNYEAQ. Between the trimmed V and J ends, which lost 1 base and 1 base, there was a span of 11 bases. CDR3 coding DNA: TGTGCCAGCAGCTTAGGGGTAGGGGAGTCTGGGGCCAACGTCCTGACTTTC. This codes for CASSLGVGESGANVLTF.

The chain recombines TRBV6-5 with TRBJ2-7, with D perhaps matching TRBD1 or TRBD2 (5 bases each). The CDR3 is made up of 13 amino acids. The germline V and J ends were trimmed by 2 bases and 5 bases, with 10 bases remaining between them. Germline CDR1 is MNHEY and CDR2 is SVGAGI. CDR3 sequence (DNA): TGTGCCAGCAGTTACCTGGGACCCAACGAGCAGTACTTC. Its translation: CASSYLGPNEQYF.

This chain links TRBV27 with TRBJ2-7, with D maybe TRBD2 (5 bases). Germline assignment: CDR1 MNHEY and CDR2 SMNVEV (reference sequence). The CDR3 has 13 residues. The ends were cut back, 2 bases at V and 4 bases at J, with 9 bases in the middle. This CDR3 is CASSLGERYEQYF. As DNA, the CDR3 is TGTGCCAGCAGTTTAGGGGAGAGGTACGAGCAGTACTTC.

The chain links TRBV10-3 to TRBJ2-7, with D possibly being TRBD1 (5 bases). The V and J ends lost 2 bases and 5 bases respectively, with 7 bases between them. The CDR3 is 12 amino acids. The germline CDR1 and CDR2 sequences are ENHRY and SYGVKD. DNA of the CDR3: TGTGCCATCAGTGAGGTAGGGGACGAGCAGTACTTC. The encoded protein is CAISEVGDEQYF.

J is TRBJ1-4 and V is TRBV5-1; 9 bases fit TRBD1. CDR1 is SGHRS and CDR2 is YFSETQ in the germline V gene. The V segment lost 3 bases and the J segment 7 bases; nucleotides outside the gene matches: 7. The CDR3 length is 15 residues. CDR3 in DNA: TGCGCCAGCAGCTCGGTACAGGGGGCGTTTGAAAAACTGTTTTTT. It translates to CASSSVQGAFEKLFF.

V is TRBV7-9 and J is TRBJ2-7; D unresolved. The CDR3 loop spans 14 amino acids. Germline V CDR1 and CDR2: SEHNR, FQNEAQ (reference sequence). V lost 5 bases and J 0 bases, leaving 11 bases between the germline ends. CDR3 protein: CASSPGMSSYEQYF. CDR3 sequence (DNA): TGTGCCAGCAGCCCCGGAATGAGCTCCTACGAGCAGTACTTC.

V and J are TRBV29-1 and TRBJ2-4; 9 positions agree with TRBD1. CDR1 SQVTM and CDR2 ANQGSEA come from the germline V gene. The V segment lost 4 bases and the J segment 6 bases; nucleotides outside the gene matches: 13. The CDR3 spans 16 residues. CDR3 in DNA: TGCAGCGTTGCGGCAGGGGACAGGGCAGCTGGAAACATTCAGTACTTC. This translates into CSVAAGDRAAGNIQYF.

The CDR3 bases are TGTGCCAGCGGAAGAGGGGAGGAGCAGTACTTC. Its protein product is CASGRGEEQYF. The chain combines TRBV13 with TRBJ2-7, with D perhaps matching TRBD1 or TRBD2 (5 bases each). V lost 8 bases, J lost 7 bases, and 12 bases lay in between. CDR3 length: 11 amino acids. Germline V gene data show CDR1 as PRHDT and CDR2 as FYEKMQ (reference sequence). Complete variable domain (other parts from reference TRBV13 and TRBJ2-7): AAGVIQSPRHLIKEKRETATLKCYPIPRHDTVYWYQQGPGQDPQFLISFYEKMQSDKGSIPDRFSAQQFSDYHSELNMSSLELGDSALYFCASGRGEEQYFGPGTRLTVT.

The chain carries TRBV10-2 and TRBJ2-5; D not resolved. Trimming pared 3 bases from V and 7 bases from J, leaving 12 bases between. The CDR3 is 13 amino acids. Germline CDR1 reads WSHSY; CDR2 reads SAAADI. CDR3 in amino acids: CASSEILWGTQYF. DNA of the CDR3: TGCGCCAGCAGTGAAATCCTTTGGGGGACCCAGTACTTC.

This clone appeared a single time. The genes are TRBV27 and TRBJ1-5; TRBD1 agrees at 10 bases. The CDR3 covers 17 residues. Losses at the gene ends were 7 bases for V and 2 bases for J; bases not matched to a gene: 11. Germline V gene lookup returns CDR1 MNHEY and CDR2 SMNVEV (reference sequence). The CDR3 region has the DNA TGTGCCAGCAAGCCTAGGACAGGGGGTTGGCGCAATCAGCCCCAGCATTTT. As protein: CASKPRTGGWRNQPQHF.

This clone occurred a few times. V is TRBV19 and J is TRBJ2-1; D possibly uses TRBD1 or TRBD2 (6 bases each). V shed 5 bases and J shed 8 bases, with 13 bases lying between them. From germline, CDR1 is LNHDA and CDR2 SQIVND (reference sequence). CDR3 length equals 13 residues. CDR3 sequence: CASSSGALDEQFF. Here the CDR3 DNA reads TGTGCCAGTAGTTCGGGGGCTCTAGATGAGCAGTTCTTC.

This CDR3 reads CSVEGPASYEQYF. CDR3 DNA: TGCAGCGTTGAAGGGCCGGCCTCCTACGAGCAGTACTTC. The chain has TRBV29-1 and TRBJ2-7; unclear D gene. The CDR3 length is 13 residues. The germline CDR1 and CDR2 sequences are SQVTM and ANQGSEA. V was trimmed by 1 base and J by 0 bases, leaving 7 bases between them.

The chain couples TRBV13 to TRBJ2-7; TRBD1 agrees at 8 bases. Germline CDR1 is PRHDT and CDR2 is FYEKMQ (reference sequence). J was trimmed by 2 bases and V by 4 bases; bases with no gene match: 10. The CDR3 loop spans 16 amino acids. The DNA of the CDR3 is TGTGCCAGCAGCTCCGGCGGAGAGGGACAGGCCTACGAGCAGTACTTC. It is translated as CASSSGGEGQAYEQYF.